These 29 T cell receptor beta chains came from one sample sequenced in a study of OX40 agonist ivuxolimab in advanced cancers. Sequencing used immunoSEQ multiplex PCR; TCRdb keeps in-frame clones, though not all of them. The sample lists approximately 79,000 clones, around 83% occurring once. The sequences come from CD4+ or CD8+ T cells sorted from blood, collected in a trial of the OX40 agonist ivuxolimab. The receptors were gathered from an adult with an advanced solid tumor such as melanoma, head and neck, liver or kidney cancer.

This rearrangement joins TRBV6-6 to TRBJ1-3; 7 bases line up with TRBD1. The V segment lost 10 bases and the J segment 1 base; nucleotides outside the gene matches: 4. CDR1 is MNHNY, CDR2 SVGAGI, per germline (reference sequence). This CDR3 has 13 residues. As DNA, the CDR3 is TGTGCCACTTCAGGGGGATCTGGAAACACCATATATTTT. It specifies CATSGGSGNTIYF.

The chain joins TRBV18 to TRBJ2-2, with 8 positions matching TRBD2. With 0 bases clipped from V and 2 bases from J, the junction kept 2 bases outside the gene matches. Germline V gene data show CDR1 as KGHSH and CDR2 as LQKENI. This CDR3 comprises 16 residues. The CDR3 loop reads CASSPPSGGNTGELFF. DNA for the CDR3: TGTGCCAGCTCACCACCGAGCGGGGGAAACACCGGGGAGCTGTTTTTT.

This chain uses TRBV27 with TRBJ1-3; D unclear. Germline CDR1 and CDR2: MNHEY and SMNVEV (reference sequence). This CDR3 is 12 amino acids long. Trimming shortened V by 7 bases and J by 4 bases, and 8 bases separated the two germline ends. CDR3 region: CASISAGNTIYF. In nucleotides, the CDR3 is TGTGCCAGCATTTCGGCCGGAAACACCATATATTTT.

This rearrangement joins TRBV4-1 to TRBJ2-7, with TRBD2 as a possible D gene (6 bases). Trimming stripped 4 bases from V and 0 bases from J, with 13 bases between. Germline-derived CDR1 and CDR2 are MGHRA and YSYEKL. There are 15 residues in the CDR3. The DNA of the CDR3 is TGCGCCAGCAGCCCCACTAGCTCTATCTCCTACGAGCAGTACTTC. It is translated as CASSPTSSISYEQYF.

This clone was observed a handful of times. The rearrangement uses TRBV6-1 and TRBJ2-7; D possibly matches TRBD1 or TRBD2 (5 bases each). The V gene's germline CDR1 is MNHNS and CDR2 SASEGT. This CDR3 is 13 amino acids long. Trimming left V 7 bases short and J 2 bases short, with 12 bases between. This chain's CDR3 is CASIRDGAYEQYF. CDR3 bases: TGTGCCAGCATACGGGACGGAGCCTACGAGCAGTACTTC.

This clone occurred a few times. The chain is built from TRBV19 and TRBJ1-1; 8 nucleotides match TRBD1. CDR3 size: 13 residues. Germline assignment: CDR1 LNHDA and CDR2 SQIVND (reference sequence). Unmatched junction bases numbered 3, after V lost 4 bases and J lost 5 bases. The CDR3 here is CASSKQGETEAFF. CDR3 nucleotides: TGTGCCAGTAGTAAACAGGGGGAAACTGAAGCTTTCTTT.

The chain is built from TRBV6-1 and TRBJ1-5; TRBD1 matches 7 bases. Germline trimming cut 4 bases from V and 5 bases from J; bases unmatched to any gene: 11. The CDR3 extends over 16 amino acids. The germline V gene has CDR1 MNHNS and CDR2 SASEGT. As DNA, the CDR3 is TGTGCCAGCAGTGCGCTTACAGGGGAGCCTTATCAGCCCCAGCATTTT. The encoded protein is CASSALTGEPYQPQHF.

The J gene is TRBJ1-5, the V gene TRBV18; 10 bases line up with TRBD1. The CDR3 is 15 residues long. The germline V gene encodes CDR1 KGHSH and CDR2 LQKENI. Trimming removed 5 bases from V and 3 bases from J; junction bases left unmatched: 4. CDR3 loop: CASSEDRGVNQPQHF. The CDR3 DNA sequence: TGTGCCAGCTCAGAGGACAGGGGGGTCAATCAGCCCCAGCATTTT.

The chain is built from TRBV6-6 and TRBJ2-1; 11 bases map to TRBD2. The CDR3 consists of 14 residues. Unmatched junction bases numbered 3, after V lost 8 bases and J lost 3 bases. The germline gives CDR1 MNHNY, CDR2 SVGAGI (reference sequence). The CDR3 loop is CASGGTSGYNEQFF. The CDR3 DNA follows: TGTGCCAGCGGGGGGACTAGCGGCTACAATGAGCAGTTCTTC.

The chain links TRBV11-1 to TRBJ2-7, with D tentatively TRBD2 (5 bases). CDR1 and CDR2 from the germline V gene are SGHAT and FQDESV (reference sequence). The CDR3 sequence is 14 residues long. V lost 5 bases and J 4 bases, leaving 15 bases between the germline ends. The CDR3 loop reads CASSRTDEGYEQYF. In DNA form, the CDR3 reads TGTGCCAGCAGCCGGACGGATGAGGGTTACGAGCAGTACTTC.

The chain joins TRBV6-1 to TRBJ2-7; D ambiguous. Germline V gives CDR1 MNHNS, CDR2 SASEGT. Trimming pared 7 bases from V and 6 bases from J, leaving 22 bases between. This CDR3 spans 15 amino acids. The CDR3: CASMAGIVSAGEQYF. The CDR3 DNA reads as TGTGCCAGCATGGCTGGTATAGTCTCTGCTGGCGAGCAGTACTTC.

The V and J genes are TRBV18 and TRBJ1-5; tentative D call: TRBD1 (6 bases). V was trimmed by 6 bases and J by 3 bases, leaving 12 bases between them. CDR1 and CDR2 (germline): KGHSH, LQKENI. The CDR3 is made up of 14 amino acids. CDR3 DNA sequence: TGTGCCAGCTCGTCCCAGGGACACAATCAGCCCCAGCATTTT. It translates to CASSSQGHNQPQHF.

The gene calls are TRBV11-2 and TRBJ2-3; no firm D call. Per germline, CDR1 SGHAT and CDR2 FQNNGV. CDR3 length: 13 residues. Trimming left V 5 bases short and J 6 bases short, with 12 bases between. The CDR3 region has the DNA TGTGCCAGCAGCCCGGTATCGGCGGATACGCAGTATTTT. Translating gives CASSPVSADTQYF. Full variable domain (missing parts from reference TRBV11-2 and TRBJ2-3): EAGVAQSPRYKIIEKRQSVAFWCNPISGHATLYWYQQILGQGPKLLIQFQNNGVVDDSQLPKDRFSAERLKGVDSTLKIQPAKLEDSAVYLCASSPVSADTQYFGPGTRLTVL.

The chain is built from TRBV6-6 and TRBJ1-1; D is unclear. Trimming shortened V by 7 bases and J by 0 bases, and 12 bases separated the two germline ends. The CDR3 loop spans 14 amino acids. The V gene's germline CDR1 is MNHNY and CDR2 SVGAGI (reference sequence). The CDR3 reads CASISKQLNTEAFF. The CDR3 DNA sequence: TGTGCCAGCATCAGTAAACAGCTGAACACTGAAGCTTTCTTT.

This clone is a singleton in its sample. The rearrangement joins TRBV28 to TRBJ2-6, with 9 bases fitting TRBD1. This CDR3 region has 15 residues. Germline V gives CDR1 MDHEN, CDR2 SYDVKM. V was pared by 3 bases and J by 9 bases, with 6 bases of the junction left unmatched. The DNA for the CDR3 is TGTGCCAGCAGTTTTGGGACAGGGATAGTCAACGTCCTGACTTTC. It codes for CASSFGTGIVNVLTF.

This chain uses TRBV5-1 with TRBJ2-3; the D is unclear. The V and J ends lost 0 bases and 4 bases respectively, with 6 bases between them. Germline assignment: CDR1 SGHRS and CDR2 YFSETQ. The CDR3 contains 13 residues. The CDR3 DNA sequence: TGCGCCAGCAGCTTGGGGTTGCCAGATACGCAGTATTTT. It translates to CASSLGLPDTQYF.

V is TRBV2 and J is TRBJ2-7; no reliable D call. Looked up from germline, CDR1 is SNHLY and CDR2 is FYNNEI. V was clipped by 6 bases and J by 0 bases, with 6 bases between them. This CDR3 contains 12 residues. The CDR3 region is CASRTLSYEQYF. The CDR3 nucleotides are TGTGCCAGCAGGACCCTCTCCTACGAGCAGTACTTC. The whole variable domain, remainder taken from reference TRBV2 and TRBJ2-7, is EPEVTQTPSHQVTQMGQEVILRCVPISNHLYFYWYRQILGQKVEFLVSFYNNEISEKSEIFDDQFSVERPDGSNFTLKIRSTKLEDSAMYFCASRTLSYEQYFGPGTRLTVT.

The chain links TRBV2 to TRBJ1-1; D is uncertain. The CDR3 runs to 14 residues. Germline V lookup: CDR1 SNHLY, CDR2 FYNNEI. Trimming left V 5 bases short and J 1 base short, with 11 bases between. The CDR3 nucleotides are TGTGCCAGCAGTAGGAAACAGAGGAACACTGAAGCTTTCTTT. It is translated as CASSRKQRNTEAFF.

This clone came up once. The DNA for the CDR3 is TGTGCCAGTAGGGCCGGGATCTCAGGAAACACCATATATTTT. Translating gives CASRAGISGNTIYF. The gene calls are TRBV19 and TRBJ1-3; no clear D. Germline CDR1 is LNHDA and CDR2 is SQIVND (reference sequence). The germline V and J ends were trimmed by 6 bases and 4 bases, with 13 bases remaining between them. The CDR3 is 14 residues long.

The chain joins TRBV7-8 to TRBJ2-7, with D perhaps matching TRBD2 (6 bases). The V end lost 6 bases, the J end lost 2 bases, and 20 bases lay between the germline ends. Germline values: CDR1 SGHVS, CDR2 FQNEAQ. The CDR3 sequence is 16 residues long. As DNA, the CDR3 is TGTGCCAGCAGTAAGCTTCAAGGAGGGATGCCCTACGAGCAGTACTTC. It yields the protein CASSKLQGGMPYEQYF.

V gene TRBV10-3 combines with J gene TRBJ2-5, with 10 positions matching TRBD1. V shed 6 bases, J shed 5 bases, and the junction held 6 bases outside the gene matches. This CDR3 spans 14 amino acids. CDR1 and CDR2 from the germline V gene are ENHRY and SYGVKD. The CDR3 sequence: CAIRPGTGEETQYF. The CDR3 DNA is TGTGCCATCAGACCCGGGACAGGGGAGGAGACCCAGTACTTC.

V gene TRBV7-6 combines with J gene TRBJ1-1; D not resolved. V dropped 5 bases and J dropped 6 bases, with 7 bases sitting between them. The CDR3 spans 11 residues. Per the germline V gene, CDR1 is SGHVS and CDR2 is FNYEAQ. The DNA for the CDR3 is TGTGCCAGCAGCCCCTGGGCTGAAGCTTTCTTT. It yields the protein CASSPWAEAFF.

The DNA of the CDR3 is TGTGCCATCAAGGACAGAAACAATGAGCAGTTCTTC. It specifies CAIKDRNNEQFF. V gene TRBV10-3 combines with J gene TRBJ2-1; D may be TRBD1 (6 bases). This CDR3 region has 12 residues. CDR1 ENHRY and CDR2 SYGVKD come from the germline V gene. V was trimmed by 7 bases and J by 5 bases, leaving 9 bases between them.

The CDR3 DNA is TGTGCCAGCAGTTACTCGGTCGGGCTCTCCTACGAGCAGTACTTC. This codes for CASSYSVGLSYEQYF. The chain uses TRBV6-6 and TRBJ2-7; D gene ambiguous. V gave up 0 bases and J gave up 0 bases, with 9 bases separating them. The CDR3 runs 15 residues. Germline-derived CDR1 and CDR2 are MNHNY and SVGAGI (reference sequence).

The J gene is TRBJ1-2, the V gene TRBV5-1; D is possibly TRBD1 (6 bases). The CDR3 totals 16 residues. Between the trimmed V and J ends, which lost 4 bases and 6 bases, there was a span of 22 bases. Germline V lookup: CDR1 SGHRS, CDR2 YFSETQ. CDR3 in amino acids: CASSADDGTLGDGYTF. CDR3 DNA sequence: TGCGCCAGCAGCGCGGATGATGGGACATTGGGTGATGGCTACACCTTC. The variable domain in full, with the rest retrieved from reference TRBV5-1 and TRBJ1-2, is KAGVTQTPRYLIKTRGQQVTLSCSPISGHRSVSWYQQTPGQGLQFLFEYFSETQRNKGNFPGRFSGRQFSNSRSEMNVSTLELGDSALYLCASSADDGTLGDGYTFGSGTRLTVV.

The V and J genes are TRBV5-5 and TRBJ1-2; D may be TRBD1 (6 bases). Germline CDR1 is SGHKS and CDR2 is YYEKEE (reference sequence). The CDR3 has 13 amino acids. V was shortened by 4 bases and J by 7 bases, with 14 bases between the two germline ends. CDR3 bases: TGTGCCAGCAGCGTACAGGGTCTGGGTGGCTACACCTTC. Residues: CASSVQGLGGYTF.

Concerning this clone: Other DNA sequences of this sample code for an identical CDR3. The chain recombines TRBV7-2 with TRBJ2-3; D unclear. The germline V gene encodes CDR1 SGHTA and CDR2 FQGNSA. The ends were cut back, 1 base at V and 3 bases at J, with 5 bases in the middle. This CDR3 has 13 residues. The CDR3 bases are TGTGCCAGCAGCTTAGATGGGACAGATACGCAGTATTTT. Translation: CASSLDGTDTQYF.

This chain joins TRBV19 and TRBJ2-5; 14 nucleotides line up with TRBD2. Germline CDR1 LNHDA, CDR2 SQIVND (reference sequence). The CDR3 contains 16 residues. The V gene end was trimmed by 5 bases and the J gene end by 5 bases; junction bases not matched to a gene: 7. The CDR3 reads CASSLAGTSGGETQYF. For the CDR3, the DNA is TGTGCCAGTAGTCTTGCCGGGACTAGCGGGGGTGAGACCCAGTACTTC.

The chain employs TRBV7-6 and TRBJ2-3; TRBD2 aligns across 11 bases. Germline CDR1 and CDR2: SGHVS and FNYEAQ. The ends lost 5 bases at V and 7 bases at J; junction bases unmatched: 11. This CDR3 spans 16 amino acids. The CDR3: CASSLVSGGGLNTQYF. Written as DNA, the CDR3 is TGTGCCAGCAGCCTAGTTAGCGGGGGGGGCCTAAATACGCAGTATTTT.